The 16 T cell receptor beta chains in this list originate from one sample, sequenced in a study of beta chain features in type 1 diabetes. Expressed TCRB transcripts were sequenced, since all the RNA that had been isolated was reverse transcribed. Assay used: immunoSEQ multiplex PCR; TCRdb lists only in-frame clones, some missing. Of approximately 170,000 clones listed, 7% to 10% are singletons. The sequenced sample was central memory CD4+ T cells from blood. The receptors stem from a woman aged 18 to 35 in good health.

The chain uses TRBV5-5 and TRBJ2-2; 13 nucleotides agree with TRBD2. Per the germline V gene, CDR1 is SGHKS and CDR2 is YYEKEE (reference sequence). The trim removed 4 bases at V and 2 bases at J, leaving 5 bases unmatched. The CDR3 totals 17 residues. CDR3 loop: CASSPGTSGANTGELFF. The CDR3 nucleotides read TGTGCCAGCAGCCCTGGGACTAGCGGGGCCAACACCGGGGAGCTGTTTTTT.

This clone occurred many times. The chain couples TRBV6-6 to TRBJ2-2; 12 bases are a match to TRBD2. Trimming at V came to 7 bases and at J to 3 bases, leaving 6 bases not matched to a gene. CDR1 is MNHNY, CDR2 SVGAGI, per germline (reference sequence). There are 16 residues in the CDR3. The CDR3 sequence: CASTMTSGSYTGELFF. The CDR3 DNA follows: TGTGCCAGCACTATGACTAGCGGGAGCTACACCGGGGAGCTGTTTTTT.

The chain uses TRBV5-1 and TRBJ2-3; 7 nucleotides match TRBD1. Losses at the gene ends were 0 bases for V and 5 bases for J; bases not matched to a gene: 9. The CDR3 totals 16 residues. Germline CDR1 reads SGHRS; CDR2 reads YFSETQ. The CDR3 bases are TGCGCCAGCAGCTTGGATGTTTGGGCAGGGGGAGATACGCAGTATTTT. This encodes CASSLDVWAGGDTQYF.

The chain links TRBV4-2 to TRBJ2-3, with a tentative D call TRBD2 (6 bases). The CDR3 length is 15 residues. Trimming removed 5 bases at V and 4 bases at J, with 16 bases between. Germline V CDR1 and CDR2: LGHNA, YNFKEQ. The CDR3 sequence is CASSSGLRAADTQYF. The CDR3 nucleotides read TGTGCCAGCAGCTCGGGACTCCGTGCCGCAGATACGCAGTATTTT.

In this sample, this clone turned up a few times. J is TRBJ2-3 and V is TRBV11-2; D uncertain. This CDR3 contains 13 residues. Germline CDR1 and CDR2: SGHAT and FQNNGV. Trimming stripped 1 base from V and 5 bases from J, with 7 bases between. The CDR3 reads CASSLGIVDTQYF. CDR3 in DNA: TGTGCCAGCAGCTTAGGAATAGTAGATACGCAGTATTTT.

The table lists this clone with a few counts. The V gene is TRBV28, the J gene TRBJ2-2; D ambiguous. The CDR3 is 14 amino acids. Trimming shortened V by 6 bases and J by 7 bases, and 15 bases separated the two germline ends. In germline, CDR1 is MDHEN, CDR2 SYDVKM. The CDR3 nucleotides read TGTGCCAGCAGCTTCGACTCAGTAGGCGGGGAGCTGTTTTTT. It is translated as CASSFDSVGGELFF. Using reference TRBV28 and TRBJ2-2 for the parts outside the CDR3, the full variable domain is DVKVTQSSRYLVKRTGEKVFLECVQDMDHENMFWYRQDPGLGLRLIYFSYDVKMKEKGDIPEGYSVSREKKERFSLILESASTNQTSMYLCASSFDSVGGELFFGEGSRLTVL.

The table lists this clone with many counts. This chain uses TRBV6-5 with TRBJ2-2; TRBD2 is a possible D gene (5 bases). V gave up 0 bases and J gave up 6 bases, with 8 bases separating them. The CDR3 loop spans 14 amino acids. CDR1 and CDR2 from the germline V gene are MNHEY and SVGAGI. The CDR3 loop reads CASSYSGEPGELFF. CDR3 bases: TGTGCCAGCAGTTACTCCGGGGAGCCCGGGGAGCTGTTTTTT.

This clone was picked up many times. V and J are TRBV14 and TRBJ2-1; D might be TRBD1 (6 bases). V was clipped by 1 base and J by 0 bases, with 10 bases between them. This CDR3 is 16 amino acids long. Germline assignment: CDR1 SGHDN and CDR2 FVKESK. The CDR3 reads CASSQVKGVSYNEQFF. The CDR3 region has the DNA TGTGCCAGCAGCCAAGTGAAGGGGGTCTCCTACAATGAGCAGTTCTTC.

In this sample, this clone turned up a few times. The chain is built from TRBV19 and TRBJ2-1, with 13 bases that match TRBD2. With 6 bases clipped from V and 8 bases from J, the junction kept 4 bases outside the gene matches. The CDR3 is made up of 14 amino acids. Germline lookup yields CDR1 LNHDA and CDR2 SQIVND (reference sequence). The CDR3, as DNA: TGTGCCAGTAGAGGACTAGCGGGAGAATATGAGCAGTTCTTC. This gives the protein CASRGLAGEYEQFF. Drawing the rest from reference TRBV19 and TRBJ2-1, the complete variable domain is DGGITQSPKYLFRKEGQNVTLSCEQNLNHDAMYWYRQDPGQGLRLIYYSQIVNDFQKGDIAEGYSVSREKKESFPLTVTSAQKNPTAFYLCASRGLAGEYEQFFGPGTRLTVL.

This clone was seen more than once but under ten times. The chain joins TRBV6-6 to TRBJ1-1, with 9 positions matching TRBD1. From germline, CDR1 is MNHNY and CDR2 SVGAGI (reference sequence). V lost 6 bases and J lost 4; bases outside the gene matches: 12. This CDR3 comprises 16 residues. This chain's CDR3 is CASRRREQGAGTEAFF. In nucleotides, the CDR3 is TGTGCCAGCAGACGCCGGGAACAGGGGGCCGGCACTGAAGCTTTCTTT.

Only a few counts were recorded for this clone. This chain connects TRBV18 to TRBJ1-1, with D tentatively TRBD1 (6 bases). There are 14 residues in the CDR3. Trimming took 3 bases from V and 1 from J, leaving 9 bases between them. Germline V gives CDR1 KGHSH, CDR2 LQKENI. CDR3 region: CASSPWTENTEAFF. DNA of the CDR3: TGTGCCAGCTCACCCTGGACAGAGAACACTGAAGCTTTCTTT.

This clone was seen a few times. The chain employs TRBV4-2 and TRBJ1-2; the D is unclear. The V and J ends lost 6 bases and 0 bases respectively, with 17 bases between them. This CDR3 has 16 residues. From germline, CDR1 is LGHNA and CDR2 YNFKEQ. The CDR3 sequence is CASSPYWAGTNYGYTF. DNA of the CDR3: TGTGCCAGCAGTCCTTACTGGGCCGGGACTAACTATGGCTACACCTTC.

This clone occurred a few times. The gene calls are TRBV2 and TRBJ1-1; D not resolved. The CDR3 is 13 residues long. The V and J ends lost 6 bases and 1 base respectively, with 9 bases between them. Germline V CDR1 and CDR2: SNHLY, FYNNEI. CDR3 DNA sequence: TGTGCCAGCAGCCTTGACTCGAACACTGAAGCTTTCTTT. Protein product: CASSLDSNTEAFF.

In its sample, this clone was seen many times. The V and J genes are TRBV30 and TRBJ2-3, with a tentative D call TRBD2 (5 bases). Looked up from germline, CDR1 is GTSNPN and CDR2 is SVGIG (reference sequence). The CDR3 spans 14 residues. V was trimmed by 0 bases and J by 0 bases, leaving 7 bases between them. The CDR3 reads CAWSVRTSTDTQYF. CDR3 sequence (DNA): TGTGCCTGGAGTGTACGGACTAGCACAGATACGCAGTATTTT.

V usage is TRBV18 and J usage is TRBJ2-1; 12 nucleotides agree with TRBD1. This CDR3 region has 15 residues. CDR1 KGHSH and CDR2 LQKENI come from the germline V gene. With 3 bases clipped from V and 7 bases from J, the junction kept 4 bases outside the gene matches. CDR3 residues: CASSPGTGGYNEQFF. The CDR3 region has the DNA TGTGCCAGCTCACCCGGGACAGGGGGCTATAATGAGCAGTTCTTC.

This rearrangement joins TRBV4-3 to TRBJ1-1; no reliable D call. There are 15 residues in the CDR3. Germline CDR1 reads LGHNA; CDR2 reads YSLEER. Trimming shortened V by 0 bases and J by 7 bases, and 15 bases separated the two germline ends. CDR3: CASSQESWGGNEAFF. The CDR3 DNA is TGCGCCAGCAGCCAAGAATCCTGGGGAGGTAATGAAGCTTTCTTT.